This T cell receptor beta chain was identified during a study of cytomegalovirus exposure and HLA in healthy donors. At the level of the study: Early on, a data release was issued that held 65 million to 100 million unique TCRs from HLA-typed donors.

The PCR ran on 60 Vbeta and 13 Jbeta primers. TCRdb keeps only in-frame clones here, not all; method: immunoSEQ multiplex PCR. The sample contains around 300,000 clones, roughly 70% of which appear only once. The sequencing input was PBMCs. The receptor's source is a female donor in good health and CMV-seronegative.

CDR3 sequence (DNA): TGTGCCAGCAGTTTATTCCCGGGATCCTACAATGAGCAGTTCTTC. It specifies CASSLFPGSYNEQFF. The V gene is TRBV27, the J gene TRBJ2-1; D may be TRBD2 (5 bases). The CDR3 contains 15 residues. Germline V lookup: CDR1 MNHEY, CDR2 SMNVEV (reference sequence). The V end was cut by 1 base, the J end by 1 base, with 8 bases between.